Below, 30 T cell receptor beta chains from the same sample are listed, as sequenced in a study of memory CD4+ T cells and cytomegalovirus serostatus. Profiling relied on immunoSEQ multiplex PCR, and the TCRdb table lists in-frame clones only, not all of them. This table holds around 25,000 clones, 60% to 85% found once. The sort gate was single viable CD3+CD4+CD8-CD45RO+ cells for memory CD4+ T cells. Input material: memory CD4+ T cells from blood. Every receptor here comes from an adult in good health and CMV-seronegative.

The CDR3 DNA is TGTGCCAGCAGTTACTCGGGACAGGAGTTCTTC. It codes for CASSYSGQEFF. The genes are TRBV6-5 and TRBJ2-1, with 8 positions matching TRBD1. CDR1 MNHEY and CDR2 SVGAGI come from the germline V gene. The CDR3 has 11 residues. With 0 bases clipped from V and 14 bases from J, the junction kept 0 bases outside the gene matches.

The V and J genes are TRBV19 and TRBJ2-2; D might be TRBD1 (5 bases). The CDR3 is made up of 13 amino acids. The germline V gene has CDR1 LNHDA and CDR2 SQIVND (reference sequence). V was trimmed by 1 base and J by 6 bases, leaving 6 bases between them. DNA of the CDR3: TGTGCCAGTAGTATAGCAGGGTCCGGGGAGCTGTTTTTT. This encodes CASSIAGSGELFF.

V is TRBV18 and J is TRBJ1-6; D perhaps matches TRBD1 (5 bases). Per germline, CDR1 KGHSH and CDR2 LQKENI. The CDR3 covers 14 residues. Trimming removed 5 bases from V and 7 bases from J, with 12 bases in between. DNA of the CDR3: TGTGCCAGCTCAGCGCGGGACTTAAATTCACCCCTCCACTTT. It codes for CASSARDLNSPLHF.

V is TRBV18 and J is TRBJ2-1; TRBD1 agrees at 9 bases. CDR1 is KGHSH, CDR2 LQKENI, per germline. V shed 4 bases, J shed 1 base, and the junction held 5 bases outside the gene matches. This CDR3 spans 16 amino acids. The chain's CDR3 is CASSLPGQGSYNEQFF. In DNA form, the CDR3 reads TGTGCCAGCTCACTACCGGGACAGGGTTCCTACAATGAGCAGTTCTTC.

This clone was observed a few times. The V gene is TRBV5-4, the J gene TRBJ2-2; D is possibly TRBD2 (6 bases). This CDR3 is 16 amino acids long. Germline-derived CDR1 and CDR2 are SGHNT and YYREEE (reference sequence). The germline V and J ends were trimmed by 4 bases and 0 bases, with 13 bases remaining between them. CDR3 sequence reads: CASSPSGTANTGELFF. CDR3 sequence (DNA): TGTGCCAGCAGCCCGAGTGGGACTGCGAACACCGGGGAGCTGTTTTTT.

In this sample, this clone turned up a few times. The CDR3 reads CASSWKIAQPQHF. In DNA, the CDR3 is TGTGCCAGCAGCTGGAAGATCGCTCAGCCCCAGCATTTT. The V call is TRBV7-2, the J call TRBJ1-5; D ambiguous. CDR3 length: 13 amino acids. Trimming pared 4 bases from V and 6 bases from J, leaving 10 bases between. In germline, CDR1 is SGHTA, CDR2 FQGNSA.

V gene TRBV23-1 combines with J gene TRBJ2-7, with 8 nucleotides matching TRBD1. TRBV23-1 is flagged as an ORF with uncertain function. This CDR3 contains 12 residues. V dropped 10 bases and J dropped 7; count of bases not matched to a gene: 9. In nucleotides, the CDR3 is TGCGCCATCAAGACAGGGGCGGAGGAGCAGTACTTC. This codes for CAIKTGAEEQYF.

V is TRBV6-1 and J is TRBJ2-7; D uncertain. Germline assignment: CDR1 MNHNS and CDR2 SASEGT. Trimming stripped 0 bases from V and 6 bases from J, with 12 bases between. The CDR3 has 14 residues. CDR3 bases: TGTGCCAGCAGTGAAGCGCCCCAGTCCCCCGAGCAGTACTTC. Translated, it gives CASSEAPQSPEQYF.

The J gene is TRBJ1-5, the V gene TRBV27, with TRBD1 identical over 10 bases. Germline V gene data show CDR1 as MNHEY and CDR2 as SMNVEV (reference sequence). V dropped 6 bases and J dropped 6; count of bases not matched to a gene: 2. The CDR3 extends over 13 amino acids. CDR3 residues: CASRGQGGQPQHF. The CDR3 bases are TGTGCCAGCAGAGGACAGGGGGGTCAGCCCCAGCATTTT.

This chain connects TRBV7-2 to TRBJ1-1; no clear D. V was cut by 6 bases and J by 0 bases, with 8 bases left in between. This CDR3 has 13 amino acids. CDR1 SGHTA and CDR2 FQGNSA come from the germline V gene. CDR3 region: CASSQQLNTEAFF. In DNA, the CDR3 is TGTGCCAGCAGTCAACAGTTGAACACTGAAGCTTTCTTT.

The chain has TRBV11-2 and TRBJ1-2; a possible D gene is TRBD1 (5 bases). CDR1 is SGHAT, CDR2 FQNNGV, per germline. V was cut by 0 bases and J by 8 bases, with 13 bases left in between. The CDR3 is 14 residues long. The CDR3 DNA sequence: TGTGCCAGCAGCTTAGATTGGGCAGGGATGGGCTACACCTTC. Its protein product is CASSLDWAGMGYTF.

The chain uses TRBV19 and TRBJ1-1, with a tentative D call TRBD1 (5 bases). With 3 bases removed from V and 4 bases from J, the gap between germline ends came to 9 bases. Germline CDR1 LNHDA, CDR2 SQIVND (reference sequence). This CDR3 contains 13 residues. The CDR3 sequence is CASSMQGGTEAFF. DNA for the CDR3: TGTGCCAGTAGTATGCAGGGAGGCACTGAAGCTTTCTTT. The full variable domain, with the rest looked up from reference TRBV19 and TRBJ1-1, is DGGITQSPKYLFRKEGQNVTLSCEQNLNHDAMYWYRQDPGQGLRLIYYSQIVNDFQKGDIAEGYSVSREKKESFPLTVTSAQKNPTAFYLCASSMQGGTEAFFGQGTRLTVV.

The chain has TRBV18 and TRBJ1-1; possibly TRBD1 for D (5 bases). CDR1 is KGHSH, CDR2 LQKENI, per germline. Trimming pared 2 bases from V and 0 bases from J, leaving 13 bases between. CDR3 length: 16 residues. CDR3 sequence (DNA): TGTGCCAGCTCACCAGTAAAGGGGACGGTGAACACTGAAGCTTTCTTT. Amino acids: CASSPVKGTVNTEAFF.

This clone has just one count. The rearrangement links TRBV30 to TRBJ1-2; D is ambiguous. Germline assignment: CDR1 GTSNPN and CDR2 SVGIG (reference sequence). The CDR3 length is 13 residues. With 1 base removed from V and 2 bases from J, the gap between germline ends came to 8 bases. The CDR3 sequence is CAWSGQANYGYTF. In DNA, the CDR3 is TGTGCCTGGAGTGGCCAGGCAAACTATGGCTACACCTTC. The variable domain in full, with the rest retrieved from reference TRBV30 and TRBJ1-2, is SQTIHQWPATLVQPVGSPLSLECTVEGTSNPNLYWYRQAAGRGLQLLFYSVGIGQISSEVPQNLSASRPQDRQFILSSKKLLLSDSGFYLCAWSGQANYGYTFGSGTRLTVV.

This sequence joins TRBV7-8 and TRBJ1-2, with 10 bases that match TRBD1. The length of the CDR3 is 14 residues. In germline, CDR1 is SGHVS, CDR2 FQNEAQ. Trimming at V came to 5 bases and at J to 5 bases, leaving 5 bases not matched to a gene. This CDR3 is CASSPSGQGYGYTF. The CDR3 DNA sequence: TGTGCCAGCAGCCCCTCGGGACAGGGGTATGGCTACACCTTC.

This clone was counted between two and nine times. The V and J genes are TRBV7-8 and TRBJ2-7; D unclear. Germline V CDR1 and CDR2: SGHVS, FQNEAQ. V gave up 4 bases and J gave up 6 bases, with 10 bases separating them. The CDR3 consists of 12 residues. In DNA form, the CDR3 reads TGTGCCAGCAGCTCCCATGAATTCGAGCAGTACTTC. This translates into CASSSHEFEQYF.

This chain uses TRBV23-1 with TRBJ2-7, with a tentative D call TRBD1 (5 bases). TRBV23-1 is annotated as an ORF whose role is uncertain. V lost 0 bases, J lost 3 bases, and 9 bases lay in between. There are 14 residues in the CDR3. CDR3 bases: TGCGCCAGCAGTCAATCGTTAAGGGGCTACGAGCAGTACTTC. Translated: CASSQSLRGYEQYF.

The chain couples TRBV6-1 to TRBJ1-3, with a tentative D call TRBD1 (5 bases). The CDR3 has 14 amino acids. The germline V and J ends were trimmed by 5 bases and 0 bases, with 8 bases remaining between them. Germline values: CDR1 MNHNS, CDR2 SASEGT. This CDR3 reads CASSKTVSGNTIYF. The CDR3 nucleotides are TGTGCCAGCAGTAAGACAGTCTCTGGAAACACCATATATTTT.

This clone was recorded only once. This chain connects TRBV6-5 to TRBJ1-2; D not certain. Trimming took 6 bases from V and 4 from J, leaving 12 bases between them. The CDR3 spans 13 residues. The germline CDR1 and CDR2 sequences are MNHEY and SVGAGI. The DNA of the CDR3 is TGTGCCAGCAGCTTAGACAAATCCTATGGCTACACCTTC. The encoded protein is CASSLDKSYGYTF.

The V call is TRBV18, the J call TRBJ2-3, with no clear D. V lost 2 bases to trimming and J lost 2 bases, with 11 bases between them. Germline V gene data show CDR1 as KGHSH and CDR2 as LQKENI. The CDR3 contains 15 residues. The CDR3 bases are TGTGCCAGCTCACCAGGGCTTCAACCCACAGATACGCAGTATTTT. As protein: CASSPGLQPTDTQYF.

A remark on this clone: One end of the junction fails to match germline, which may point to a read error. The V gene is TRBV28, the J gene TRBJ2-7, with 10 nucleotides matching TRBD2. From germline, CDR1 is MDHEN and CDR2 SYDVKM. The CDR3 covers 14 residues. Here the CDR3 DNA reads TGTGCCAGCAGTTCGGGACTAGCGAGACTCCGGGGCGACTTC. This encodes CASSSGLARLRGDF.

The V and J genes are TRBV11-2 and TRBJ1-1; the match to TRBD1 covers 8 bases. The ends lost 5 bases at V and 7 bases at J; junction bases unmatched: 6. Per germline, CDR1 SGHAT and CDR2 FQNNGV. The CDR3 has 13 residues. The CDR3 coding sequence is TGTGCCAGCAGCACGGGACAGGCAGATGAAGCTTTCTTT. Its protein is CASSTGQADEAFF.

This clone came up once. The chain is built from TRBV7-2 and TRBJ2-7; D remains unclear. V was trimmed by 4 bases and J by 6 bases, leaving 16 bases between them. Germline loops: CDR1 SGHTA, CDR2 FQGNSA. The CDR3 has 14 amino acids. CDR3 sequence reads: CASSSPDTGSEQYF. The CDR3, as DNA: TGTGCCAGCAGCTCCCCCGATACCGGGTCCGAGCAGTACTTC.

The rearrangement joins TRBV4-3 to TRBJ1-4, with a tentative D call TRBD1 (6 bases). Germline CDR1 LGHNA, CDR2 YSLEER. The CDR3 runs to 19 residues. Trimming stripped 0 bases from V and 3 bases from J, with 20 bases between. The CDR3 DNA reads TGCGCCAGCAGCCAAGAGTACAACAGGGCGACAGGAGCTAATGAAAAACTGTTTTTT. This encodes CASSQEYNRATGANEKLFF.

The V gene is TRBV4-3, the J gene TRBJ2-3, with 7 positions matching TRBD1. Looked up from germline, CDR1 is LGHNA and CDR2 is YSLEER. Trimming cost V 4 bases and J 2 bases; bases outside gene matches: 6. The CDR3 runs to 15 residues. CDR3 sequence: CASSPHRGYTDTQYF. DNA of the CDR3: TGCGCCAGCAGCCCGCACAGGGGCTACACAGATACGCAGTATTTT.

Remarks on this clone: Mismatch with germline at one junction end may stem from a read error. The rearrangement joins TRBV7-2 to TRBJ2-7, with unresolved D. The CDR3 consists of 13 residues. Per germline, CDR1 SGHTA and CDR2 FQGNSA. The DNA of the CDR3 is TGTGCCAGCAGCTTTTCACACTCCGACGAGCAGTACTTC. Its protein product is CASSFSHSDEQYF.

The CDR3 DNA is TGTGCCAGCAGGTCGCCGGGACAGGGTGGAGAGCAGTTCTTC. Amino acids: CASRSPGQGGEQFF. This chain links TRBV5-8 with TRBJ2-1, with TRBD1 identical over 9 bases. The ends lost 5 bases at V and 10 bases at J; junction bases unmatched: 10. Germline CDR1 reads SGHTS; CDR2 reads YDEGEE. The CDR3 is 14 residues long. The full variable domain, in which reference TRBV5-8 and TRBJ2-1 provide the parts outside the CDR3, is EAGVTQSPTHLIKTRGQQATLRCSPISGHTSVYWYQQALGLGLQFLLWYDEGEERNRGNFPPRFSGRQFPNYSSELNVNALELEDSALYLCASRSPGQGGEQFFGPGTRLTVL.

CDR3 loop: CASSLIAGGLFNEQFF. CDR3 sequence (DNA): TGTGCCAGCAGCTTGATAGCGGGAGGGCTCTTCAATGAGCAGTTCTTC. J is TRBJ2-1 and V is TRBV7-6, with 11 bases identical to TRBD2. The V gene's germline CDR1 is SGHVS and CDR2 FNYEAQ. V lost 3 bases to trimming and J lost 6 bases; unmatched junction nucleotides: 7. This CDR3 spans 16 amino acids.

The CDR3 loop is CASSWRTVTDTQYF. In DNA, the CDR3 is TGTGCCAGCAGTTGGAGGACAGTCACAGATACGCAGTATTTT. The chain couples TRBV6-5 to TRBJ2-3; TRBD1 is a possible D gene (6 bases). The CDR3 length is 14 residues. CDR1 is MNHEY and CDR2 is SVGAGI in the germline V gene. The V end was cut by 4 bases, the J end by 2 bases, with 10 bases between.

The V gene is TRBV6-6, the J gene TRBJ2-7; 9 nucleotides match TRBD1. The length of the CDR3 is 14 residues. Trimming cost V 6 bases and J 6 bases; bases outside gene matches: 9. Germline V lookup: CDR1 MNHNY, CDR2 SVGAGI (reference sequence). Written as DNA, the CDR3 is TGTGCCAGCAGCCGATGGGGACAGGGACTCGAGCAGTACTTC. The encoded protein is CASSRWGQGLEQYF.